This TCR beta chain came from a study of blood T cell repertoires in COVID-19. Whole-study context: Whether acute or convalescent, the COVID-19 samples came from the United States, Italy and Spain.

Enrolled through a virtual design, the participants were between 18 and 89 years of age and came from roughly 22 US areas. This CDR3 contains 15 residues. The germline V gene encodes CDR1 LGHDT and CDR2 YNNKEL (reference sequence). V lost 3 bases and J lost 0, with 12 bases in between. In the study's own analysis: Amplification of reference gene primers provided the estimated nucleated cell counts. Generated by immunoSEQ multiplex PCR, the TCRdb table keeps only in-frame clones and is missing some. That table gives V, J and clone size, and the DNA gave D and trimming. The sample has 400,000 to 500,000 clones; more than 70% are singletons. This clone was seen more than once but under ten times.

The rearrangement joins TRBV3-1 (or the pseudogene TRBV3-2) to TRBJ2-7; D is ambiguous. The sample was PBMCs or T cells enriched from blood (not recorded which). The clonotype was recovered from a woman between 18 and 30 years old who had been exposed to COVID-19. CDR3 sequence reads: CASSQRQSFSYEQYF. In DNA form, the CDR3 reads TGTGCCAGCAGCCAGCGGCAATCGTTCTCCTACGAGCAGTACTTC.